This entry lists 27 T cell receptor beta chains sequenced from one sample in a study (dated by TCRdb to the mid-2010s). The method was RT-PCR. Instrument on record: Illumina MiSeq. TCRdb reran the public reads through fastp at Q25 and MiXCR, keeping productive beta chains. A single entry per CDR3 protein holds the most common genes and DNA from its merged rows. The sample data list about 680,000 distinct CDR3 sequences, and about 14% of these were observed just once. The leading ten clones occupy 3% to 4.5% of the sample. Input material: memory CD4+ T cells from blood. All receptors derive from a female donor in good health, serving as a healthy control.

There are many counts of this clonotype. The CDR3 DNA reads TGTGCCAGCAGTCGAATTAGCGGGAGGAGCCACGAGCAGTACTTC. Translation gives CASSRISGRSHEQYF. The chain couples TRBV27 to TRBJ2-7, with 10 bases fitting TRBD2. Germline lookup yields CDR1 MNHEY and CDR2 SMNVEV (reference sequence). The CDR3 sequence is 15 residues long. V shed 5 bases, J shed 5 bases, and the junction held 9 bases outside the gene matches.

The CDR3 here is CASSQDGREADTQYF. The CDR3, as DNA: TGCGCCAGCAGCCAAGATGGACGGGAGGCAGATACGCAGTATTTT. V and J are TRBV4-3 and TRBJ2-3, with 7 positions matching TRBD2. The germline V gene has CDR1 LGHNA and CDR2 YSLEER. The V segment lost 0 bases and the J segment 4 bases; nucleotides outside the gene matches: 4. The CDR3 covers 15 residues.

V and J are TRBV7-9 and TRBJ1-6; the D gene is possibly TRBD1 (6 bases). The CDR3 is 15 amino acids. With 8 bases removed from V and 8 bases from J, the gap between germline ends came to 19 bases. The germline V gene has CDR1 SEHNR and CDR2 FQNEAQ (reference sequence). CDR3 DNA sequence: TGTGCCAGCCGAATACAGGGAGCGGTCGATTCACCCCTCCACTTT. Residues: CASRIQGAVDSPLHF.

The chain employs TRBV27 and TRBJ1-1; 8 nucleotides line up with TRBD1. V was pared by 5 bases and J by 11 bases, with 7 bases of the junction left unmatched. The CDR3 consists of 12 residues. Germline V CDR1 and CDR2: MNHEY, SMNVEV (reference sequence). The CDR3 DNA sequence: TGTGCCAGCAGTAATCCGGACAGGGAGGCTTTCTTT. Encoded protein: CASSNPDREAFF.

The chain recombines TRBV30 with TRBJ2-7, with 7 bases identical to TRBD1. CDR1 is GTSNPN, CDR2 SVGIG, per germline (reference sequence). The CDR3 contains 13 residues. V shed 1 base, J shed 2 bases, and the junction held 2 bases outside the gene matches. DNA of the CDR3: TGTGCCTGGAGTGGGGACAGAGCCTACGAGCAGTACTTC. Translating it yields CAWSGDRAYEQYF.

This clonotype was found many times. The chain uses TRBV5-1 and TRBJ2-1, with 9 bases that match TRBD2. After removal of 0 bases from V and 9 bases from J, the junction contained 7 bases not matched to a gene. Germline CDR1 SGHRS, CDR2 YFSETQ. The CDR3 extends over 15 amino acids. CDR3 amino acids: CASSLGSGSIGEQFF. The CDR3 nucleotides are TGCGCCAGCAGCTTGGGTAGCGGGAGTATCGGTGAGCAGTTCTTC. The full variable domain, with the rest looked up from reference TRBV5-1 and TRBJ2-1, is KAGVTQTPRYLIKTRGQQVTLSCSPISGHRSVSWYQQTPGQGLQFLFEYFSETQRNKGNFPGRFSGRQFSNSRSEMNVSTLELGDSALYLCASSLGSGSIGEQFFGPGTRLTVL.

The sample holds a few counts of this clonotype. This chain joins TRBV20-1 and TRBJ2-7; 8 bases are shared with TRBD1. Germline values: CDR1 DFQATT, CDR2 SNEGSKA (reference sequence). V was clipped by 2 bases and J by 3 bases; unmatched bases: 6. The CDR3 is made up of 14 amino acids. The CDR3 sequence: CSARSGQGLYEQYF. The CDR3 DNA reads TGCAGTGCTAGATCCGGACAGGGCCTCTACGAGCAGTACTTC.

This clonotype was seen a handful of times. V is TRBV12-3 or TRBV12-4 and J is TRBJ2-5, with D possibly TRBD2 on 5 matching bases. The CDR3 runs to 13 residues. Trimming shortened V by 8 bases and J by 9 bases, and 19 bases separated the two germline ends. The DNA for the CDR3 is TGTGCCAGCCTCCAGAGAGGGATCACGGCCCAGTACTTC. Translating gives CASLQRGITAQYF.

This clonotype was picked up many times. The chain recombines TRBV5-1 with TRBJ2-1; 10 nucleotides agree with TRBD2. Germline V gives CDR1 SGHRS, CDR2 YFSETQ. V gave up 3 bases and J gave up 8 bases; unmatched junction bases: 8. The CDR3 has 15 amino acids. CDR3 DNA sequence: TGCGCCAGCAGCTATCAAGGACTAGCGGCGGATGAGCAGTTCTTC. Its protein is CASSYQGLAADEQFF. Looking up the rest from reference TRBV5-1 and TRBJ2-1 gives the full variable domain: KAGVTQTPRYLIKTRGQQVTLSCSPISGHRSVSWYQQTPGQGLQFLFEYFSETQRNKGNFPGRFSGRQFSNSRSEMNVSTLELGDSALYLCASSYQGLAADEQFFGPGTRLTVL.

The V gene is TRBV18, the J gene TRBJ2-7; TRBD1 aligns across 7 bases. V lost 3 bases and J lost 6; bases outside the gene matches: 8. This CDR3 comprises 14 residues. CDR1 is KGHSH, CDR2 LQKENI, per germline. In DNA, the CDR3 is TGTGCCAGCTCACCCTCGACAGGGTTTGGCGAGCAGTACTTC. This codes for CASSPSTGFGEQYF. The entire variable domain, with the rest obtained from reference TRBV18 and TRBJ2-7, is as follows: NAGVMQNPRHLVRRRGQEARLRCSPMKGHSHVYWYRQLPEEGLKFMVYLQKENIIDESGMPKERFSAEFPKEGPSILRIQQVVRGDSAAYFCASSPSTGFGEQYFGPGTRLTVT.

This clonotype was seen at least ten times. The chain links TRBV7-2 to TRBJ2-3; 9 nucleotides agree with TRBD2. Trimming cost V 4 bases and J 13 bases; bases outside gene matches: 3. In germline, CDR1 is SGHTA, CDR2 FQGNSA. The CDR3 is 11 amino acids. The CDR3 region is CASSSGTSKYF. The CDR3 DNA reads TGTGCCAGCAGCTCCGGGACTAGCAAGTATTTT.

The chain employs TRBV12-3 or TRBV12-4 and TRBJ1-4, with D tentatively TRBD1 (6 bases). V was cut by 5 bases and J by 7 bases, with 14 bases left in between. The CDR3 has 14 residues. The CDR3 protein is CASSTGTTGEKLFF. As DNA, the CDR3 is TGTGCCAGCAGTACCGGGACAACGGGTGAAAAACTGTTTTTT.

This clonotype was detected ten times or more. The J gene is TRBJ1-6, the V gene TRBV12-3 or TRBV12-4; 8 nucleotides line up with TRBD1. V lost 2 bases, J lost 7 bases, and 1 base stayed unmatched. The CDR3 covers 14 residues. CDR3 sequence: CASSLQGANSPLHF. The CDR3, as DNA: TGTGCCAGCAGTTTACAGGGGGCGAATTCACCCCTCCACTTT.

This clonotype has a count of ten or more. The genes are TRBV28 and TRBJ2-7; the match to TRBD2 covers 10 bases. Per germline, CDR1 MDHEN and CDR2 SYDVKM. With 4 bases clipped from V and 9 bases from J, the junction kept 9 bases outside the gene matches. CDR3 length equals 14 residues. In nucleotides, the CDR3 is TGTGCCAGCAGTTGGAGTCTAGCGGGAGAAGGGCAGTACTTC. The encoded protein is CASSWSLAGEGQYF.

The genes are TRBV2 and TRBJ2-2, with TRBD1 as a possible D gene (6 bases). With 4 bases removed from V and 8 bases from J, the gap between germline ends came to 11 bases. The CDR3 has 13 residues. Germline V CDR1 and CDR2: SNHLY, FYNNEI. CDR3 bases: TGTGCCAGCAGTGGGACAGTGAGGGGGGAGCTGTTTTTT. Its translation: CASSGTVRGELFF.

This clonotype has only a few counts. This chain joins TRBV5-1 and TRBJ2-7; D is perhaps TRBD1 (5 bases). The CDR3 consists of 14 residues. V was clipped by 0 bases and J by 2 bases, with 9 bases between them. CDR1 SGHRS and CDR2 YFSETQ come from the germline V gene. The CDR3 sequence is CASSLDRTTYEQYF. Written as DNA, the CDR3 is TGCGCCAGCAGCTTGGACAGGACGACCTACGAGCAGTACTTC.

This clonotype has more than one count but fewer than ten. V is TRBV9 and J is TRBJ2-1; TRBD2 matches 7 bases. The V segment lost 1 base and the J segment 4 bases; nucleotides outside the gene matches: 8. This CDR3 spans 16 amino acids. Germline-derived CDR1 and CDR2 are SGDLS and YYNGEE. This chain's CDR3 is CASSVSSSGTYNEQFF. The DNA of the CDR3 is TGTGCCAGCAGCGTATCTTCTAGCGGAACTTACAATGAGCAGTTCTTC.

This clonotype was seen a few times. This rearrangement joins TRBV28 to TRBJ1-4; no reliable D call. Germline V CDR1 and CDR2: MDHEN, SYDVKM. This CDR3 comprises 12 residues. The ends were cut back, 6 bases at V and 7 bases at J, with 9 bases in the middle. The CDR3 bases are TGTGCCAGCAGCTATGGCCTTGAAAAACTGTTTTTT. Translated: CASSYGLEKLFF.

This clonotype showed up just a few times. This chain uses TRBV4-3 with TRBJ2-3; perhaps TRBD1 as D (6 bases). Per germline, CDR1 LGHNA and CDR2 YSLEER. The ends were cut back, 1 base at V and 2 bases at J, with 10 bases in the middle. This CDR3 has 15 amino acids. The CDR3 reads CASSQGQDPTDTQYF. The CDR3 bases are TGCGCCAGCAGCCAAGGACAGGACCCCACAGATACGCAGTATTTT.

This clonotype was detected only a few times. The chain links TRBV5-1 to TRBJ1-4; D might be TRBD1 (6 bases). This CDR3 contains 15 residues. CDR1 is SGHRS and CDR2 is YFSETQ in the germline V gene. Trimming stripped 1 base from V and 7 bases from J, with 14 bases between. CDR3 protein: CASSLSGAVSEKLFF. DNA of the CDR3: TGCGCCAGCAGCTTGTCAGGGGCGGTGAGTGAAAAACTGTTTTTT. Supplemented by reference TRBV5-1 and TRBJ1-4, the full variable domain reads KAGVTQTPRYLIKTRGQQVTLSCSPISGHRSVSWYQQTPGQGLQFLFEYFSETQRNKGNFPGRFSGRQFSNSRSEMNVSTLELGDSALYLCASSLSGAVSEKLFFGSGTQLSVL.

This clonotype occurred many times. The chain combines TRBV4-3 with TRBJ2-6; the D is unclear. Trimming shortened V by 4 bases and J by 0 bases, and 7 bases separated the two germline ends. Germline V CDR1 and CDR2: LGHNA, YSLEER. The CDR3 is 15 amino acids. CDR3 in amino acids: CASSPTASGANVLTF. In DNA form, the CDR3 reads TGCGCCAGCAGCCCAACAGCCTCTGGGGCCAACGTCCTGACTTTC.

This clonotype was observed a few times. The chain uses TRBV12-3 or TRBV12-4 and TRBJ1-2, with unresolved D. V was pared by 6 bases and J by 10 bases, with 12 bases between. CDR3 length: 11 amino acids. The CDR3, as DNA: TGTGCCAGCAGCCGTAAGACGGACTACACCTTC. Its translation: CASSRKTDYTF.

The rearrangement uses TRBV7-9 and TRBJ1-4, with D possibly being TRBD1 (6 bases). V was trimmed by 3 bases and J by 1 base, leaving 9 bases between them. From germline, CDR1 is SEHNR and CDR2 FQNEAQ (reference sequence). There are 15 residues in the CDR3. In nucleotides, the CDR3 is TGTGCCAGCAGCTTTACAGGGTTAACTAATGAAAAACTGTTTTTT. It yields the protein CASSFTGLTNEKLFF.

There are many counts of this clonotype. The chain recombines TRBV4-1 with TRBJ2-5, with 8 bases identical to TRBD2. Trimming cost V 1 base and J 5 bases; bases outside gene matches: 12. Germline V gives CDR1 MGHRA, CDR2 YSYEKL. CDR3 size: 17 residues. Here the CDR3 DNA reads TGCGCCAGCAGCCAAGGCTTACTAGCGGTCGTCCGGGAGACCCAGTACTTC. This translates into CASSQGLLAVVRETQYF.

This clonotype has ten or more counts. The chain employs TRBV12-3 or TRBV12-4 and TRBJ1-5, with no clear D. The V end was cut by 2 bases, the J end by 9 bases, with 11 bases between. This CDR3 has 13 residues. CDR3: CASSLNQEGPQHF. The CDR3 nucleotides are TGTGCCAGCAGTTTAAACCAAGAAGGGCCCCAGCATTTT.

The rearrangement joins TRBV7-2 to TRBJ2-1; D is unresolved. Trimming pared 1 base from V and 10 bases from J, leaving 5 bases between. From germline, CDR1 is SGHTA and CDR2 FQGNSA. The CDR3 has 11 amino acids. This CDR3 reads CASSLVSEQFF. Here the CDR3 DNA reads TGTGCCAGCAGCTTAGTGAGCGAGCAGTTCTTC. Full variable domain (rest looked up from reference TRBV7-2 and TRBJ2-1): GAGVSQSPSNKVTEKGKDVELRCDPISGHTALYWYRQSLGQGLEFLIYFQGNSAPDKSGLPSDRFSAERTGGSVSTLTIQRTQQEDSAVYLCASSLVSEQFFGPGTRLTVL.

This clonotype showed up just a few times. The rearrangement uses TRBV3-1 and TRBJ2-1; TRBD2 might be the D (5 bases). The germline V gene has CDR1 LGHDT and CDR2 YNNKEL (reference sequence). Trimming took 2 bases from V and 8 from J, leaving 10 bases between them. The CDR3 consists of 13 residues. CDR3 residues: CASSQILGDEQFF. CDR3 sequence (DNA): TGTGCCAGCAGCCAAATACTAGGCGATGAGCAGTTCTTC.